The 29 T cell receptor beta chains below come from one sample, sequenced in a study of cytomegalovirus exposure and HLA in healthy donors. The PCR employed 60 Vbeta primers together with 13 Jbeta primers. Generated by immunoSEQ multiplex PCR, the TCRdb table keeps only in-frame clones and is missing some. Its table lists some 76,000 clones. What was sequenced was PBMCs. The receptor source for this set is a female donor in good health and CMV-seropositive.

The chain uses TRBV5-4 and TRBJ2-6, with D perhaps matching TRBD2 (5 bases). From germline, CDR1 is SGHNT and CDR2 YYREEE (reference sequence). V was trimmed by 3 bases and J by 1 base, leaving 17 bases between them. There are 18 residues in the CDR3. The CDR3 loop reads CASSYQTRTLSGANVLTF. CDR3 DNA: TGTGCCAGCAGCTATCAAACTAGGACCCTATCTGGGGCCAACGTCCTGACTTTC.

The genes are TRBV5-4 and TRBJ2-3, with a weak D call TRBD2 (6 bases). CDR1 SGHNT and CDR2 YYREEE come from the germline V gene (reference sequence). The CDR3 sequence is 17 residues long. V dropped 4 bases and J dropped 0 bases, with 18 bases sitting between them. CDR3 coding DNA: TGTGCCAGCAGCGCCGGGGCGGGGCCCTCTAGCACAGATACGCAGTATTTT. Translation gives CASSAGAGPSSTDTQYF.

CDR3 amino acids: CASSVGFLAGDEQYF. The CDR3 coding sequence is TGTGCCAGCAGCGTAGGGTTCCTAGCGGGCGACGAGCAGTACTTC. The chain employs TRBV9 and TRBJ2-7; 8 bases are shared with TRBD2. Germline CDR1 and CDR2: SGDLS and YYNGEE. V was clipped by 0 bases and J by 5 bases; unmatched bases: 7. The CDR3 is 15 amino acids.

The chain couples TRBV10-3 to TRBJ2-6; D is unresolved. The length of the CDR3 is 15 residues. Germline loops: CDR1 ENHRY, CDR2 SYGVKD. V was trimmed by 3 bases and J by 0 bases, leaving 6 bases between them. The CDR3 DNA is TGTGCCATCAGTGACAAGAGCTCTGGGGCCAACGTCCTGACTTTC. Amino acids: CAISDKSSGANVLTF.

The CDR3 sequence is CASGLGDKGEAQYQETQYF. In DNA form, the CDR3 reads TGTGCTAGTGGTTTGGGGGACAAGGGGGAAGCCCAATACCAAGAGACCCAGTACTTC. The chain joins TRBV12-5 to TRBJ2-5; D is perhaps TRBD1 (6 bases). The length of the CDR3 is 19 residues. V was cut by 1 base and J by 0 bases, with 21 bases left in between. The germline V gene encodes CDR1 LGHNT and CDR2 FRNRAP.

The rearrangement uses TRBV9 and TRBJ2-3; a weak D match, TRBD2 (6 bases). CDR1 SGDLS and CDR2 YYNGEE come from the germline V gene. V was clipped by 3 bases and J by 0 bases, with 11 bases between them. CDR3 size: 15 residues. The CDR3 DNA sequence: TGTGCCAGCAGCGGCGCGGGGACCAGCACAGATACGCAGTATTTT. Amino acids: CASSGAGTSTDTQYF.

The chain combines TRBV4-2 with TRBJ1-2; unclear D gene. The CDR3 has 16 amino acids. Trimming removed 1 base at V and 4 bases at J, with 16 bases between. Germline V CDR1 and CDR2: LGHNA, YNFKEQ. In DNA, the CDR3 is TGTGCCAGCAGCCAAGGGTCCGGGTTACCCTCCTATGGCTACACCTTC. This encodes CASSQGSGLPSYGYTF.

This sequence joins TRBV18 and TRBJ2-1, with 10 bases matching TRBD1. The CDR3 consists of 16 residues. Germline V gives CDR1 KGHSH, CDR2 LQKENI. V lost 3 bases to trimming and J lost 6 bases; unmatched junction nucleotides: 8. Here the CDR3 reads CASSPPPGQGFNEQFF. For the CDR3, the DNA is TGTGCCAGCTCACCTCCCCCGGGACAGGGGTTCAATGAGCAGTTCTTC.

The chain links TRBV28 to TRBJ1-1; D is possibly TRBD1 (6 bases). Looked up from germline, CDR1 is MDHEN and CDR2 is SYDVKM. The CDR3 consists of 15 residues. Deletions cut 4 bases from V and 9 bases from J, with 21 bases between. The CDR3 here is CASSSGQLVYSKAFF. DNA for the CDR3: TGTGCCAGCAGTTCCGGACAGCTAGTGTACTCGAAAGCTTTCTTT.

Written as DNA, the CDR3 is TGCGCCAGCAGTGAGCACGACACAACTAATGAAAAACTGTTTTTT. This gives the protein CASSEHDTTNEKLFF. V and J are TRBV10-1 and TRBJ1-4, with unresolved D. Trimming took off 2 bases at V and 0 bases at J, with 7 bases between the two ends. Germline-derived CDR1 and CDR2 are WNHNN and SYGVQD (reference sequence). The CDR3 totals 15 residues.

This chain links TRBV7-9 with TRBJ2-5, with TRBD2 matching over 10 bases. The V segment lost 0 bases and the J segment 5 bases; nucleotides outside the gene matches: 12. The CDR3 is made up of 18 amino acids. The germline CDR1 and CDR2 sequences are SEHNR and FQNEAQ (reference sequence). DNA for the CDR3: TGTGCCAGCAGCTTAGCTTGGACTAGCGGCCTCGGGGGGGAGACCCAGTACTTC. Translated: CASSLAWTSGLGGETQYF. The complete variable domain, with remaining parts taken from reference TRBV7-9 and TRBJ2-5, reads DTGVSQNPRHKITKRGQNVTFRCDPISEHNRLYWYRQTLGQGPEFLTYFQNEAQLEKSRLLSDRFSAERPKGSFSTLEIQRTEQGDSAMYLCASSLAWTSGLGGETQYFGPGTRLLVL.

The gene calls are TRBV18 and TRBJ2-7; D perhaps matches TRBD2 (6 bases). V lost 2 bases and J lost 3, with 20 bases in between. The V gene's germline CDR1 is KGHSH and CDR2 LQKENI. The CDR3 has 17 residues. The CDR3 DNA sequence: TGTGCCAGCTCACCAGACCGGCGGGACTGGGGGGACTACGAGCAGTACTTC. It specifies CASSPDRRDWGDYEQYF. Variable domain in full (rest from reference TRBV18 and TRBJ2-7): NAGVMQNPRHLVRRRGQEARLRCSPMKGHSHVYWYRQLPEEGLKFMVYLQKENIIDESGMPKERFSAEFPKEGPSILRIQQVVRGDSAAYFCASSPDRRDWGDYEQYFGPGTRLTVT.

V gene TRBV9 combines with J gene TRBJ2-7; 12 bases are a match to TRBD1. J gave up 5 bases and V 3 bases, and 9 bases lay outside the gene matches. The CDR3 contains 16 residues. CDR1 and CDR2 (germline): SGDLS, YYNGEE. CDR3 coding DNA: TGTGCCAGCAGCGCCCGTCCGGGACAGGGGGCTGACGAGCAGTACTTC. It codes for CASSARPGQGADEQYF.

This rearrangement joins TRBV5-1 to TRBJ1-5; perhaps TRBD1 as D (6 bases). The CDR3 runs 14 residues. V gave up 0 bases and J gave up 7 bases, with 11 bases separating them. Germline-derived CDR1 and CDR2 are SGHRS and YFSETQ. The CDR3 loop reads CASSLAGRGQPQHF. The CDR3 nucleotides read TGCGCCAGCAGCTTGGCCGGAAGGGGGCAGCCCCAGCATTTT.

The CDR3 is CASSLGGTADSNQPQHF. The CDR3 nucleotides are TGTGCCAGCAGCTTAGGGGGGACTGCGGATAGCAATCAGCCCCAGCATTTT. The chain uses TRBV7-9 and TRBJ1-5, with D maybe TRBD1 (5 bases). Germline V CDR1 and CDR2: SEHNR, FQNEAQ (reference sequence). Trimming cost V 1 base and J 0 bases, with 13 bases left between them. The length of the CDR3 is 17 residues.

V and J are TRBV7-2 and TRBJ2-2; 9 bases fit TRBD1. The CDR3 sequence is 16 residues long. The ends lost 4 bases at V and 6 bases at J; junction bases unmatched: 9. CDR1 SGHTA and CDR2 FQGNSA come from the germline V gene. The CDR3 DNA reads as TGTGCCAGCAGCTCCCGCCGGGACAGGGTGTCCGGGGAGCTGTTTTTT. Translated, it gives CASSSRRDRVSGELFF.

The chain combines TRBV5-1 with TRBJ1-5; D call uncertain. The germline V gene encodes CDR1 SGHRS and CDR2 YFSETQ. The CDR3 has 14 residues. Trimming took 7 bases from V and 6 from J, leaving 17 bases between them. CDR3 protein: CASALGGMGQPQHF. The CDR3 region has the DNA TGCGCCAGCGCCTTAGGCGGGATGGGTCAGCCCCAGCATTTT.

The rearrangement links TRBV28 to TRBJ1-4; D perhaps matches TRBD1 (6 bases). The germline CDR1 and CDR2 sequences are MDHEN and SYDVKM. The CDR3 contains 14 residues. Between the trimmed V and J ends, which lost 6 bases and 3 bases, there was a span of 11 bases. The CDR3 loop is CASSSGGPNEKLFF. The DNA of the CDR3 is TGTGCCAGCAGCTCGGGGGGGCCTAATGAAAAACTGTTTTTT.

V and J are TRBV29-1 and TRBJ1-2; D is perhaps TRBD1 (6 bases). V was pared by 0 bases and J by 6 bases, with 17 bases between. Germline V gene sequence: CDR1 SQVTM, CDR2 ANQGSEA. The CDR3 covers 15 residues. Here the CDR3 reads CSVEDRGGRFNGYTF. The CDR3 DNA sequence: TGCAGCGTTGAAGATAGGGGGGGACGGTTCAATGGCTACACCTTC. Variable domain in full (rest from reference TRBV29-1 and TRBJ1-2): SAVISQKPSRDICQRGTSLTIQCQVDSQVTMMFWYRQQPGQSLTLIATANQGSEATYESGFVIDKFPISRPNLTFSTLTVSNMSPEDSSIYLCSVEDRGGRFNGYTFGSGTRLTVV.

The chain is built from TRBV29-1 and TRBJ1-3; D remains unclear. The ends were cut back, 7 bases at V and 0 bases at J, with 10 bases in the middle. This CDR3 spans 13 amino acids. The germline V gene encodes CDR1 SQVTM and CDR2 ANQGSEA. The CDR3 nucleotides read TGCAGCGCCGGAGAGGACTCTGGAAACACCATATATTTT. This encodes CSAGEDSGNTIYF.

The V call is TRBV7-2, the J call TRBJ2-1; D is unclear. This CDR3 is 12 amino acids long. The V end lost 0 bases, the J end lost 10 bases, and 7 bases lay between the germline ends. Germline V lookup: CDR1 SGHTA, CDR2 FQGNSA. CDR3 in amino acids: CASSLAWQEQFF. CDR3 DNA: TGTGCCAGCAGCTTAGCGTGGCAGGAGCAGTTCTTC. Full variable domain (remainder filled in from reference TRBV7-2 and TRBJ2-1): GAGVSQSPSNKVTEKGKDVELRCDPISGHTALYWYRQSLGQGLEFLIYFQGNSAPDKSGLPSDRFSAERTGGSVSTLTIQRTQQEDSAVYLCASSLAWQEQFFGPGTRLTVL.

The chain employs TRBV25-1 and TRBJ2-7; 10 bases line up with TRBD1. Germline trimming cut 3 bases from V and 2 bases from J; bases unmatched to any gene: 4. Germline CDR1 and CDR2: MGHDK and SYGVNS. This CDR3 contains 15 residues. DNA of the CDR3: TGTGCCAGCAGTGACACGGGACAGGGGACCTACGAGCAGTACTTC. Translated: CASSDTGQGTYEQYF.

The rearrangement links TRBV7-9 to TRBJ1-2; possibly TRBD1 for D (5 bases). Germline V CDR1 and CDR2: SEHNR, FQNEAQ (reference sequence). V was pared by 3 bases and J by 8 bases, with 19 bases between. This CDR3 is built from 15 residues. CDR3 DNA: TGTGCCAGCAGCTTCGACTGGATAGGGGAAAGCGGCTACACCTTC. Its translation: CASSFDWIGESGYTF.

The V and J genes are TRBV14 and TRBJ1-6; D uncertain. Trimming stripped 0 bases from V and 10 bases from J, with 10 bases between. Germline V gives CDR1 SGHDN, CDR2 FVKESK. The CDR3 consists of 14 residues. The chain's CDR3 is CASSQDPDYSPLHF. The CDR3 nucleotides read TGTGCCAGCAGCCAAGATCCGGACTACTCACCCCTCCACTTT. The complete variable domain, with remaining parts taken from reference TRBV14 and TRBJ1-6, reads EAGVTQFPSHSVIEKGQTVTLRCDPISGHDNLYWYRRVMGKEIKFLLHFVKESKQDESGMPNNRFLAERTGGTYSTLKVQPAELEDSGVYFCASSQDPDYSPLHFGNGTRLTVT.

The chain joins TRBV4-3 to TRBJ2-2; no definite D call. The CDR3 is made up of 13 amino acids. V was clipped by 5 bases and J by 4 bases, with 8 bases between them. The germline V gene has CDR1 LGHNA and CDR2 YSLEER. This CDR3 is CASSSSPTGELFF. For the CDR3, the DNA is TGCGCCAGCAGCTCAAGCCCCACCGGGGAGCTGTTTTTT.

The V and J genes are TRBV12-5 and TRBJ1-2, with D unresolved. V was clipped by 1 base and J by 2 bases, with 5 bases between them. Germline CDR1 reads LGHNT; CDR2 reads FRNRAP. The CDR3 contains 13 residues. The CDR3 coding sequence is TGTGCTAGTGGTTTGGATCGGAACTATGGCTACACCTTC. It encodes CASGLDRNYGYTF.

The J gene is TRBJ2-2, the V gene TRBV6-5; the match to TRBD2 covers 13 bases. The V and J ends lost 4 bases and 7 bases, in that order; junction bases with no gene match: 6. This CDR3 has 16 amino acids. Germline V gene data show CDR1 as MNHEY and CDR2 as SVGAGI. CDR3 in DNA: TGTGCCAGCAGTTTTTGGACTAGCGGGAGACGCGGGGAGCTGTTTTTT. This translates into CASSFWTSGRRGELFF.

V usage is TRBV6-1 and J usage is TRBJ2-3; TRBD1 is a possible D gene (5 bases). CDR1 is MNHNS and CDR2 is SASEGT in the germline V gene. The CDR3 contains 18 residues. Trimming left V 1 base short and J 3 bases short, with 20 bases between. CDR3 coding DNA: TGTGCCAGCAGTGAAGATCGTTGGGGCAGAGCAGGAACAGATACGCAGTATTTT. Protein sequence: CASSEDRWGRAGTDTQYF.

The chain links TRBV4-1 to TRBJ1-5, with TRBD1 matching 7 bases. After removal of 1 base from V and 6 bases from J, the junction contained 6 bases not matched to a gene. The CDR3 spans 15 residues. Germline-derived CDR1 and CDR2 are MGHRA and YSYEKL. CDR3 amino acids: CASSQVHRGGQPQHF. DNA for the CDR3: TGCGCCAGCAGCCAAGTCCACAGGGGTGGTCAGCCCCAGCATTTT.